This TCR beta chain was sequenced for a study of T-cell reconstitution after alpha-beta-depleted transplantation in children. It was with unique molecular identifiers that the TCRbeta library was prepared. TCRdb ran MiXCR on the PCR reads and lists one entry per CDR3 protein. The sample lists around 400,000 distinct CDR3 sequences, about a tenth occurring once. V gave up 3 bases and J gave up 8 bases, with 7 bases separating them. The CDR3 is made up of 12 amino acids. Germline V CDR1 and CDR2: SGHTA, FQGNSA. This specimen consisted of PBMCs from the stem cell graft donor, obtained from the stem cell graft. The rearrangement joins TRBV7-2 to TRBJ1-4; D uncertain. The sequence derives from a human donor who donated a stem cell graft to a child with acute myeloid leukemia. CDR3 in DNA: TGTGCCAGCAGCTTGGACCGGGAAAAACTGTTTTTT. Translated: CASSLDREKLFF.